The 10 T cell receptor beta chains listed next were all sequenced from one sample in a study of breast tumors, draining lymph nodes, adjacent tissues. A single record per CDR3 protein comes from TCRdb applying MiXCR to the multiplex PCR reads. The data show more than 200,000 distinct CDR3 sequences, approximately 29% seen once. Samples came from axillary lymph nodes draining the breast cancer. Source material: axillary lymph node tissue. These receptor sequences come from a female donor with breast cancer. Some clones in this sample may be carry-over from other donors' samples.

The chain is built from TRBV25-1 and TRBJ2-3; 10 nucleotides match TRBD2. V gave up 6 bases and J gave up 3 bases; unmatched junction bases: 9. CDR1 is MGHDK and CDR2 is SYGVNS in the germline V gene. The CDR3 loop spans 16 amino acids. The DNA of the CDR3 is TGTGCCAGCAGCAAAGGTCTAGCGGGAGCAACAGATACGCAGTATTTT. It is translated as CASSKGLAGATDTQYF. Combining the CDR3 with reference TRBV25-1 and TRBJ2-3 gives the whole variable domain EADIYQTPRYLVIGTGKKITLECSQTMGHDKMYWYQQDPGMELHLIHYSYGVNSTEKGDLSSESTVSRIRTEHFPLTLESARPSHTSQYLCASSKGLAGATDTQYFGPGTRLTVL.

The V call is TRBV5-1, the J call TRBJ2-1; 8 bases are a match to TRBD2. The CDR3 runs to 16 residues. Germline values: CDR1 SGHRS, CDR2 YFSETQ. Trimming took 0 bases from V and 1 from J; bases not matched to a gene: 3. The CDR3, as DNA: TGCGCCAGCAGCTTGGGGGCGGGAGGTTCCTACAATGAGCAGTTCTTC. Its translation: CASSLGAGGSYNEQFF.

This clonotype was picked up many times. The CDR3 region has the DNA TGTGCCAGTTGGAGGACGAACTCCTACGAGCAGTACTTC. Translation gives CASWRTNSYEQYF. This chain joins TRBV12-3 or TRBV12-4 and TRBJ2-7; D is possibly TRBD2 (5 bases). The V end was cut by 9 bases, the J end by 0 bases, with 12 bases between. This CDR3 region has 13 residues.

The chain joins TRBV7-9 to TRBJ2-7; D may be TRBD1 (10 bases). V lost 5 bases, J lost 4 bases, and 30 bases lay in between. CDR1 is SEHNR, CDR2 FQNEAQ, per germline (reference sequence). The CDR3 is made up of 19 amino acids. The CDR3 DNA is TGTGCCAGCAGCACCCCGGGACAGGGGCTAGCGGGATCATCGTACGAGCAGTACTTC. Protein product: CASSTPGQGLAGSSYEQYF.

This clonotype appeared a few times. This chain joins TRBV7-3 and TRBJ2-4; 12 bases agree with TRBD2. The CDR3 runs to 16 residues. Germline values: CDR1 SGHTA, CDR2 FQGTGA. Unmatched junction bases numbered 4, after V lost 5 bases and J lost 2 bases. The CDR3 reads CASSPGLAGPKNIQYF. CDR3 in DNA: TGTGCCAGCAGCCCCGGACTAGCGGGACCCAAAAACATTCAGTACTTC. Combining the CDR3 with reference TRBV7-3 and TRBJ2-4 gives the whole variable domain GAGVSQTPSNKVTEKGKYVELRCDPISGHTALYWYRQSLGQGPEFLIYFQGTGAADDSGLPNDRFFAVRPEGSVSTLKIQRTERGDSAVYLCASSPGLAGPKNIQYFGAGTRLSVL.

This clonotype was seen ten or more times. The J gene is TRBJ2-2, the V gene TRBV30; D tentatively fits TRBD1 or TRBD2 (5 bases each). The V gene's germline CDR1 is GTSNPN and CDR2 SVGIG (reference sequence). Trimming shortened V by 0 bases and J by 8 bases, and 16 bases separated the two germline ends. The CDR3 loop spans 15 amino acids. CDR3 sequence: CAWSVRGVTTGELFF. The CDR3 DNA reads TGTGCCTGGAGTGTACGAGGGGTTACAACAGGGGAGCTGTTTTTT. Looking up the rest from reference TRBV30 and TRBJ2-2 gives the full variable domain: SQTIHQWPATLVQPVGSPLSLECTVEGTSNPNLYWYRQAAGRGLQLLFYSVGIGQISSEVPQNLSASRPQDRQFILSSKKLLLSDSGFYLCAWSVRGVTTGELFFGEGSRLTVL.

This clonotype showed up just a few times. V is TRBV7-9 and J is TRBJ1-1, with D uncertain. From germline, CDR1 is SEHNR and CDR2 FQNEAQ (reference sequence). The CDR3 length is 12 residues. Trimming pared 5 bases from V and 6 bases from J, leaving 10 bases between. CDR3 sequence reads: CASSPGGSEAFF. The CDR3 DNA reads TGTGCCAGCAGCCCCGGAGGGTCTGAAGCTTTCTTT.

This chain joins TRBV5-5 and TRBJ2-3; tentative D call: TRBD2 (5 bases). Germline values: CDR1 SGHKS, CDR2 YYEKEE (reference sequence). This CDR3 spans 14 amino acids. Trimming took 0 bases from V and 3 from J, leaving 8 bases between them. CDR3: CASSLAGKTDTQYF. The CDR3 nucleotides are TGTGCCAGCAGCTTGGCCGGGAAGACAGATACGCAGTATTTT.

This clonotype was detected ten times or more. J is TRBJ1-2 and V is TRBV5-1, with TRBD1 matching 10 bases. The CDR3 length is 14 residues. The V segment lost 1 base and the J segment 9 bases; nucleotides outside the gene matches: 6. Germline assignment: CDR1 SGHRS and CDR2 YFSETQ. Here the CDR3 reads CASSLTPGQGSYTF. The DNA for the CDR3 is TGCGCCAGCAGCTTGACCCCGGGACAGGGGAGCTACACCTTC.

As regards this clonotype: An end of the junction differs from the germline gene, which may be a read error. V and J are TRBV5-1 and TRBJ1-6; D uncertain. CDR3 size: 14 residues. Germline assignment: CDR1 SGHRS and CDR2 YFSETQ. The CDR3 DNA reads TGTGCCAGCACCTCCGGGGAGACGAATTCCCCCCTCCACTTT. Translating gives CASTSGETNSPLHF.